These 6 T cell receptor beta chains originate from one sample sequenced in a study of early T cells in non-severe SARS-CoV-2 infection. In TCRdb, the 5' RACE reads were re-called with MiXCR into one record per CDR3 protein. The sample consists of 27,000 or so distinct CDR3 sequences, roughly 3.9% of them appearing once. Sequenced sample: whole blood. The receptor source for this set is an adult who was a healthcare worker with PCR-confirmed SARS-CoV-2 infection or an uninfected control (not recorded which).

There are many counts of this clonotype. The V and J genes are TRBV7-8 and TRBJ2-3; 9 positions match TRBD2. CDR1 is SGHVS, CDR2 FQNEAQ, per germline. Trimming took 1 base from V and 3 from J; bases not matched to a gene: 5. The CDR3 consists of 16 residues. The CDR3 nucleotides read TGTGCCAGCAGCTTAGGGACTAGCGTTATTACAGATACGCAGTATTTT. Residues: CASSLGTSVITDTQYF. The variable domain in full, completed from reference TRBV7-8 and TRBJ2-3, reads GAGVSQSPRYKVAKRGQDVALRCDPISGHVSLFWYQQALGQGPEFLTYFQNEAQLDKSGLPSDRFFAERPEGSVSTLKIQRTQQEDSAVYLCASSLGTSVITDTQYFGPGTRLTVL.

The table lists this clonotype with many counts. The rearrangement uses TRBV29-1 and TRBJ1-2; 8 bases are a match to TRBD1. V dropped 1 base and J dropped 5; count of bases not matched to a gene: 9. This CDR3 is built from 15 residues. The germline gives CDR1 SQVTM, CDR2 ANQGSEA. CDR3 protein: CSVEGGTGLPYGYTF. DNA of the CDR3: TGCAGCGTTGAAGGGGGGACAGGTCTCCCTTATGGCTACACCTTC.

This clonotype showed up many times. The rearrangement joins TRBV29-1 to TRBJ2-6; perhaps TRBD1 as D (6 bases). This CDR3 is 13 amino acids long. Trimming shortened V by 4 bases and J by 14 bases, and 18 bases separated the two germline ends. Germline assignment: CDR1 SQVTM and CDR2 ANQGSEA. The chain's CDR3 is CSVVFPHREILTF. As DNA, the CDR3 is TGCAGCGTTGTATTCCCCCACAGGGAAATCCTGACTTTC. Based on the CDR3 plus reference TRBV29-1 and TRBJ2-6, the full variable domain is SAVISQKPSRDICQRGTSLTIQCQVDSQVTMMFWYRQQPGQSLTLIATANQGSEATYESGFVIDKFPISRPNLTFSTLTVSNMSPEDSSIYLCSVVFPHREILTFGAGSRLTVL.

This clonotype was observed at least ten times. CDR3 in DNA: TGCAGTGCTAGACTAGCGGGGGTCACAGATACGCAGTATTTT. This gives the protein CSARLAGVTDTQYF. The chain is built from TRBV20-1 and TRBJ2-3; TRBD2 aligns across 10 bases. Per the germline V gene, CDR1 is DFQATT and CDR2 is SNEGSKA (reference sequence). This CDR3 has 14 residues. V was pared by 2 bases and J by 2 bases, with 1 base of the junction left unmatched.

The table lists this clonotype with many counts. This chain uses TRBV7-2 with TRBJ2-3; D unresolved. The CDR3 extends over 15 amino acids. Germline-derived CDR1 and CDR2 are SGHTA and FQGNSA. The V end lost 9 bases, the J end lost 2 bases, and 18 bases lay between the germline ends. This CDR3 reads CASSPGIPPTDTQYF. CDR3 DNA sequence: TGTGCCAGTTCACCTGGGATCCCCCCCACAGATACGCAGTATTTT.

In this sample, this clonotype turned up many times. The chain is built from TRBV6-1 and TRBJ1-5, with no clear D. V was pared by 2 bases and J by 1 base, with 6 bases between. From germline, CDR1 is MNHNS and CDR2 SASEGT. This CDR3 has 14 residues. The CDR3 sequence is CASSERRSNQPQHF. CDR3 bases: TGTGCCAGCAGTGAACGGAGGAGCAATCAGCCCCAGCATTTT.